This T cell receptor (beta chain) emerged from a study of T cell responses to AZD1222 COVID-19 vaccine. For the study at large: Researchers grouped second doses given at about 4 or about 12 weeks into one pool. Study-wide points: Nearly half of unique spike-specific TCRs reportedly avoided B.1.351 and B.1.1.7 mutated regions. Spike was spanned by vaccine-associated CD4 TCRs, which were dominant at 160-218 and 743-854. The sample set comprised mostly white British donors with more females, and clonal diversity was possibly underestimated.

The method was immunoSEQ multiplex PCR; TCRdb's version includes in-frame clones alone and lacks a portion of them. The sample records around 120,000 clones, around 92% being singletons. A remark on this clone: Its cognate antigen is unknown.

The CDR3 length is 14 residues. The V end lost 2 bases, the J end lost 2 bases, and 9 bases lay between the germline ends. The V gene's germline CDR1 is KGHSH and CDR2 LQKENI. This sequence joins TRBV18 and TRBJ1-1; no reliable D call. The TCR sequence derives from an adult in good health. The input for sequencing was peripheral blood, taken on day 0 of AZD1222 vaccination. This CDR3 is CASSPIQANTEAFF. The CDR3 coding sequence is TGTGCCAGCTCACCAATTCAGGCAAACACTGAAGCTTTCTTT.